The 5 T cell receptor beta chains reported below all come from one sample, sequenced in a study of blood T cell repertoires in COVID-19. Using immunoSEQ multiplex PCR, the repertoire was profiled, and TCRdb retains in-frame clones only, with some absent. The sample has a few hundred thousand clones; 85% to 90% are singletons. The specimen sequenced was peripheral blood. The receptors derive from a man aged 55-75 years with acute or convalescent COVID-19.

The rearrangement uses TRBV19 and TRBJ2-3, with 9 bases aligning to TRBD2. The CDR3 has 17 residues. V shed 7 bases, J shed 2 bases, and the junction held 13 bases outside the gene matches. Germline V gene data show CDR1 as LNHDA and CDR2 as SQIVND (reference sequence). The CDR3 sequence is CASTNRGGGRDTDTQYF. Written as DNA, the CDR3 is TGTGCCAGTACCAATAGAGGAGGCGGGAGGGACACAGATACGCAGTATTTT.

This clone has only a few counts. V is TRBV7-3 and J is TRBJ1-6; 7 bases agree with TRBD1. This CDR3 contains 13 residues. The V and J ends lost 3 bases and 10 bases, in that order; junction bases with no gene match: 3. Germline CDR1 SGHTA, CDR2 FQGTGA. CDR3 sequence: CASSLTGTSPLHF. The CDR3, as DNA: TGTGCCAGCAGCTTGACAGGGACCTCACCCCTCCACTTT.

This chain uses TRBV7-8 with TRBJ2-7; 10 bases are a match to TRBD1. CDR3 size: 15 residues. Germline values: CDR1 SGHVS, CDR2 FQNEAQ. Trimming at V came to 5 bases and at J to 2 bases, leaving 6 bases not matched to a gene. As DNA, the CDR3 is TGTGCCAGCAGCCGGACGGGACAGGGGACCTACGAGCAGTACTTC. This translates into CASSRTGQGTYEQYF.

The V call is TRBV11-1, the J call TRBJ2-5; D may be TRBD2 (5 bases). This CDR3 comprises 14 residues. Germline values: CDR1 SGHAT, CDR2 FQDESV (reference sequence). V was shortened by 1 base and J by 6 bases, with 12 bases between the two germline ends. DNA for the CDR3: TGTGCCAGCAGCTTAGGCCCGGACGGGAAGACCCAGTACTTC. Amino acid sequence: CASSLGPDGKTQYF.

The chain combines TRBV15 with TRBJ2-7, with a weak D call TRBD2 (5 bases). Trimming removed 5 bases from V and 4 bases from J, with 15 bases in between. This CDR3 comprises 14 residues. Looked up from germline, CDR1 is LNHNV and CDR2 is YYDKDF (reference sequence). DNA for the CDR3: TGTGCCACCAGCCTGAGTCGGACTGCTTACGAGCAGTACTTC. It translates to CATSLSRTAYEQYF.